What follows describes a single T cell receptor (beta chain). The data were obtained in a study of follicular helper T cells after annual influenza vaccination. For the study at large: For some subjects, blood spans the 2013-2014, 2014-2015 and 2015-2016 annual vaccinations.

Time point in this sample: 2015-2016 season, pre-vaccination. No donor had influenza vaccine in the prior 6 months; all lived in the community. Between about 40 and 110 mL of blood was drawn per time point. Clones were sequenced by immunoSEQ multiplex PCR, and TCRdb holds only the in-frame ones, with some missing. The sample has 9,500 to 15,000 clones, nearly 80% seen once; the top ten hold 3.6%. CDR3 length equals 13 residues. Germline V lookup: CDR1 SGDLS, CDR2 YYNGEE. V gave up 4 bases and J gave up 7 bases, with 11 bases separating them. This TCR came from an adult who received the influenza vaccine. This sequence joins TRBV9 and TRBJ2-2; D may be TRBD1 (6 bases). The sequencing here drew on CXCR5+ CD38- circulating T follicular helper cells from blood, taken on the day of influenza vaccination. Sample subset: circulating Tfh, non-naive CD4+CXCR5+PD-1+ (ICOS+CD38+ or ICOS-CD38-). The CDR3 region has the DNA TGTGCCAGCAGCATCCGACAGGACGGGGAGCTGTTTTTT. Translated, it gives CASSIRQDGELFF. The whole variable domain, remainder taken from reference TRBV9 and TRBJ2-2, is DSGVTQTPKHLITATGQRVTLRCSPRSGDLSVYWYQQSLDQGLQFLIQYYNGEERAKGNILERFSAQQFPDLHSELNLSSLELGDSALYFCASSIRQDGELFFGEGSRLTVL.